This entry lists 18 T cell receptor beta chains sequenced from one sample in a study of Graves' ophthalmopathy and Graves' hyperthyroidism. RNA served as the template for amplifying TCR beta CDR3 regions. HTBI-primed first-round RT-PCR preceded second-round multiplex PCR. TCRdb re-derived calls from the multiplex PCR reads in MiXCR, one entry per CDR3 protein. The table records about 210,000 distinct CDR3 sequences, around 28% of them present only once. The sample taken for sequencing was peripheral blood. The receptors shown here come from a man in his fifties with Graves' ophthalmopathy.

This clonotype came up many times. The chain uses TRBV11-2 and TRBJ2-7; tentatively, D is TRBD2 (6 bases). CDR3 length: 14 amino acids. Germline V gene data show CDR1 as SGHAT and CDR2 as FQNNGV. V was trimmed by 1 base and J by 2 bases, leaving 9 bases between them. The CDR3 sequence is CASSLATGAYEQYF. The CDR3 DNA reads as TGTGCCAGCAGCTTAGCGACGGGGGCCTACGAGCAGTACTTC.

This clonotype was recorded a few times. V is TRBV6-1 and J is TRBJ2-7; possible D gene TRBD1, 5 bases. In germline, CDR1 is MNHNS, CDR2 SASEGT. This CDR3 has 11 amino acids. V lost 7 bases and J lost 2, with 6 bases in between. This chain's CDR3 is CASKTAYEQYF. CDR3 sequence (DNA): TGTGCCAGCAAGACAGCCTACGAGCAGTACTTC.

This clonotype occurred a few times. The chain employs TRBV7-2 and TRBJ1-2, with 9 positions matching TRBD1. CDR3 length: 15 residues. The V gene end was trimmed by 2 bases and the J gene end by 6 bases; junction bases not matched to a gene: 7. Germline CDR1 is SGHTA and CDR2 is FQGNSA. CDR3 coding DNA: TGTGCCAGCAGCTTAACCCGACAGGGGGATAATGGCTACACCTTC. It yields the protein CASSLTRQGDNGYTF.

This clonotype was recorded many times. V is TRBV4-3 and J is TRBJ2-7; 9 nucleotides line up with TRBD2. The CDR3 runs 15 residues. V shed 1 base, J shed 2 bases, and the junction held 3 bases outside the gene matches. CDR1 and CDR2 from the germline V gene are LGHNA and YSLEER. The CDR3 nucleotides read TGCGCCAGCAGCCAAGTAATAGCGGGAGCCTACGAGCAGTACTTC. Amino acids: CASSQVIAGAYEQYF.

The chain couples TRBV12-5 to TRBJ2-2; D is ambiguous. The CDR3 extends over 14 amino acids. Germline-derived CDR1 and CDR2 are LGHNT and FRNRAP. Deletions cut 9 bases from V and 0 bases from J, with 11 bases between. CDR3 in DNA: TGTGCTAGCTACAGAGTTGCGAACACCGGGGAGCTGTTTTTT. Translating it yields CASYRVANTGELFF.

This sequence joins TRBV4-3 and TRBJ2-7; D gene ambiguous. The germline gives CDR1 LGHNA, CDR2 YSLEER. Between the trimmed V and J ends, which lost 1 base and 0 bases, there was a span of 10 bases. The CDR3 runs to 15 residues. CDR3 sequence reads: CASSQGLGTSYEQYF. Here the CDR3 DNA reads TGCGCCAGCAGCCAAGGTCTAGGCACCTCCTACGAGCAGTACTTC.

This clonotype was detected many times. The chain links TRBV6-2 or TRBV6-3 to TRBJ1-2; 7 bases map to TRBD1. V shed 6 bases, J shed 5 bases, and the junction held 6 bases outside the gene matches. This CDR3 has 13 amino acids. In germline, CDR1 is MNHEY, CDR2 SVGEGT. Here the CDR3 reads CASSQDREYGYTF. CDR3 bases: TGTGCCAGCAGCCAAGACAGGGAATATGGCTACACCTTC.

This rearrangement joins TRBV15 to TRBJ1-5, with D maybe TRBD1 (5 bases). V was trimmed by 1 base and J by 0 bases, leaving 10 bases between them. Germline CDR1 reads LNHNV; CDR2 reads YYDKDF (reference sequence). The CDR3 runs to 16 residues. CDR3 DNA: TGTGCCACCAGCAGAGGGGACTCCAATAGCAATCAGCCCCAGCATTTT. Translated: CATSRGDSNSNQPQHF.

In its sample, this clonotype was seen many times. This sequence joins TRBV6-2 or TRBV6-3 and TRBJ2-5; 15 bases line up with TRBD2. Per germline, CDR1 MNHEY and CDR2 SVGEGT. V lost 0 bases, J lost 2 bases, and 7 bases stayed unmatched. CDR3 length: 19 residues. The CDR3 DNA follows: TGTGCCAGCAGTTACTCGGCAGCGGGACTAGCGGGAGGACAAGAGACCCAGTACTTC. Encoded protein: CASSYSAAGLAGGQETQYF.

A few counts support this clonotype. The CDR3 spells CASSELAQKNTEAFF. CDR3 bases: TGTGCCAGCAGTGAACTCGCCCAAAAGAACACTGAAGCTTTCTTT. The chain carries TRBV6-1 and TRBJ1-1; D gene ambiguous. Germline values: CDR1 MNHNS, CDR2 SASEGT. The CDR3 is 15 amino acids. V lost 2 bases and J 1 base, leaving 11 bases between the germline ends.

The table lists this clonotype with many counts. This chain uses TRBV29-1 with TRBJ2-7; the D is unclear. The CDR3 loop spans 13 amino acids. Per germline, CDR1 SQVTM and CDR2 ANQGSEA. V was pared by 8 bases and J by 0 bases, with 14 bases between. DNA of the CDR3: TGCAGCTCAAAATCGGGTAACTCCTACGAGCAGTACTTC. This codes for CSSKSGNSYEQYF.

This clonotype came up many times. V usage is TRBV2 and J usage is TRBJ2-7; weak D call: TRBD2 (6 bases). V lost 6 bases and J lost 1, with 13 bases in between. Germline CDR1 reads SNHLY; CDR2 reads FYNNEI. The CDR3 is 14 amino acids. In DNA, the CDR3 is TGTGCCAGCAGGGGGGGTCTAGCGTCCTACGAGCAGTACTTC. Its protein product is CASRGGLASYEQYF.

This clonotype has at least ten counts. The chain has TRBV11-2 and TRBJ2-7, with 9 bases lining up with TRBD2. The CDR3 is 17 residues long. Germline CDR1 and CDR2: SGHAT and FQNNGV. Unmatched junction bases numbered 11, after V lost 2 bases and J lost 3 bases. The CDR3: CASSLNYGGLARYEQYF. CDR3 bases: TGTGCCAGCAGCTTAAACTACGGGGGACTAGCCCGCTACGAGCAGTACTTC.

This clonotype was seen ten or more times. The rearrangement links TRBV7-2 to TRBJ1-1; D is unresolved. CDR1 is SGHTA and CDR2 is FQGNSA in the germline V gene. The CDR3 has 14 residues. V was pared by 2 bases and J by 5 bases, with 12 bases between. The DNA of the CDR3 is TGTGCCAGCAGCTTAAACCCTGGGAGGACTGAAGCTTTCTTT. Translating gives CASSLNPGRTEAFF.

The CDR3 sequence: CASSLALGGSYNSPLHF. The CDR3 region has the DNA TGCGCCAGCAGCTTGGCCCTAGGGGGGTCGTATAATTCACCCCTCCACTTT. The genes are TRBV5-1 and TRBJ1-6, with D maybe TRBD1 (6 bases). V lost 0 bases and J lost 4, with 14 bases in between. The CDR3 sequence is 17 residues long. Germline-derived CDR1 and CDR2 are SGHRS and YFSETQ.

This clonotype was counted many times. The chain uses TRBV28 and TRBJ1-3, with D hard to call. In germline, CDR1 is MDHEN, CDR2 SYDVKM. This CDR3 region has 11 residues. V shed 7 bases and J shed 3 bases, with 4 bases lying between them. The CDR3 here is CASKGGNTIYF. The CDR3 nucleotides read TGTGCCAGCAAAGGTGGAAACACCATATATTTT.

This clonotype was counted many times. A junction end diverges from the germline sequence, so it may reflect a read error. The chain joins TRBV7-7 to TRBJ2-5, with TRBD2 as a possible D gene (5 bases). The germline V gene has CDR1 SSHAT and CDR2 FNYEAQ (reference sequence). This CDR3 contains 14 residues. The CDR3 DNA is TGTGCTAGCAGCTTACCCGGAGGTGGGAAGACCCAGTACTTC. Translated: CASSLPGGGKTQYF.

This clonotype showed up just a few times. The genes are TRBV28 and TRBJ2-5, with D possibly matching TRBD1 (5 bases). From germline, CDR1 is MDHEN and CDR2 SYDVKM. V shed 4 bases and J shed 1 base, with 13 bases lying between them. The CDR3 extends over 15 amino acids. CDR3 in DNA: TGTGCCAGCAGTTCACGACGGACAAGCCAAGAGACCCAGTACTTC. It yields the protein CASSSRRTSQETQYF.